Sequencing of this T cell receptor beta chain was carried out in a study of beta chain features in type 1 diabetes. Study information: Across every sample, around 110,000,000 sorted cells were examined in total.

Sequencing targeted expressed TCRB transcripts, as all isolated RNA had been reverse transcribed. TCRdb keeps only in-frame clones here, not all; method: immunoSEQ multiplex PCR. The sample shows some 330,000 clones, 10% to 15% of them seen only once. The CDR3 covers 14 residues. Trimming removed 8 bases from V and 5 bases from J, with 19 bases in between. Germline V gene sequence: CDR1 MDHEN, CDR2 SYDVKM. CD45RO/CCR7/CD25/CD127/CD95/CD27 sorting isolated CD4+ naive, central memory, regulatory and stem cell-like memory cells. For this clone: Its antigen is not identified.

Study-wide results and limits: There was a moderate but significant shortening of TCRB CDR3s in all four CD4+ subsets of Type 1 diabetes patients. Type 1 diabetes patients had fewer VDJ junction insertions and more deletions.

The chain recombines TRBV28 with TRBJ2-7; maybe TRBD2 (6 bases). Sequenced: naive CD4+ T cells from blood. This TCR came from a woman between 18 and 29 years old with type 1 diabetes. In DNA form, the CDR3 reads TGTGCCAGCGGGTCGGAGACTAGGAGCCACGAGCAGTACTTC. Protein: CASGSETRSHEQYF.